These T cell receptor beta chains were read from a single sample in a study of T cell changes during pregnancy in multiple sclerosis. Method: immunoSEQ multiplex PCR; TCRdb's copy keeps in-frame clones and lacks some. The sample holds 100,000 to 130,000 clones, under 95% seen once. Source: peripheral blood, taken in the third trimester of pregnancy. The receptors shown here come from a female donor in good health, enrolled as a control in a pregnancy study. The CDR3 runs from the conserved cysteine through the conserved F or W. A D gene is named only where the DNA matches it firmly. Only some rows state a clone size, as once, few, many or a class for expanded clones.

CDR3 protein	CDR3 DNA	J gene	D gene	clone size	V gene
CASSDAGPQHF	TGTGCCAGCAGTGACGCGGGGCCCCAGCATTTT	TRBJ1-5	.	once	TRBV6-1
CASSLTPDNYEQYF	TGCGCCAGCAGCCTTACCCCAGATAACTACGAGCAGTACTTC	TRBJ2-7	.	.	TRBV4-3
CASSRDPGQGNTEAFF	TGTGCCAGCAGCCGCGATCCGGGACAGGGGAACACTGAAGCTTTCTTT	TRBJ1-1	TRBD1	.	TRBV4-2
CASSHPRGIGELFF	TGTGCCAGCAGTCACCCCAGGGGGATCGGGGAGCTGTTTTTT	TRBJ2-2	TRBD1	.	TRBV11-3
CASSADRVGGNTEAFF	TGTGCCAGCAGCGCCGACAGGGTTGGGGGGAACACTGAAGCTTTCTTT	TRBJ1-1	TRBD1	.	TRBV9
CASSQDLVTAGYTF	TGCGCCAGCAGCCAAGATTTAGTTACTGCTGGCTACACCTTC	TRBJ1-2	.	.	TRBV4-3
CASGQEEFGEQYF	TGTGCCAGCGGACAGGAGGAATTTGGAGAGCAGTACTTC	TRBJ2-7	TRBD1	.	TRBV7-9
CASIADSYGYTF	TGTGCCAGCATCGCAGACAGTTATGGCTACACCTTC	TRBJ1-2	.	.	TRBV5-5
CASSLKRGWLNTIYF	TGTGCCAGCAGCTTGAAAAGGGGCTGGCTAAACACCATATATTTT	TRBJ1-3	.	.	TRBV5-6
CASKAGVEQYF	TGTGCCAGCAAGGCAGGGGTCGAGCAGTACTTC	TRBJ2-7	.	.	TRBV6-6
CASTSQVSSYNEQFF	TGTGCCAGCACGTCACAGGTGAGCTCCTACAATGAGCAGTTCTTC	TRBJ2-1	.	.	TRBV2
CASSVGGTGDRAAFF	TGTGCCAGCAGCGTGGGAGGGACAGGGGACCGGGCAGCTTTCTTT	TRBJ1-1	TRBD1	.	TRBV9
CASSPDRVNGYTF	TGTGCCAGCAGCCCCGACAGGGTCAATGGCTACACCTTC	TRBJ1-2	TRBD1	once	TRBV7-9
CASSGAGEGDTQYF	TGTGCCAGCAGTGGAGCGGGGGAGGGGGATACGCAGTATTTT	TRBJ2-3	TRBD2	.	TRBV2
CASSLRQGIPEAFF	TGCGCCAGCAGCTTACGACAGGGCATTCCTGAAGCTTTCTTT	TRBJ1-1	TRBD1	.	TRBV5-1
CASSPDRASSYNSPLHF	TGTGCCAGCAGTCCGGACAGGGCGAGCTCCTATAATTCACCCCTCCACTTT	TRBJ1-6	TRBD1	.	TRBV27
CASSIDRGHFYGYTF	TGTGCCAGTAGTATAGACCGAGGACATTTCTATGGCTACACCTTC	TRBJ1-2	.	.	TRBV19
CASSEGTGGFYGYTF	TGTGCCAGCAGCGAGGGGACAGGGGGCTTCTATGGCTACACCTTC	TRBJ1-2	TRBD1	.	TRBV7-2
CASSDRTRTYEQYF	TGTGCCAGCAGTGACCGGACTAGAACCTACGAGCAGTACTTC	TRBJ2-7	TRBD2	once	TRBV6-5
CASSLVASGGLTDTQYF	TGTGCCAGCAGCTTAGTTGCTAGCGGGGGCCTCACAGATACGCAGTATTTT	TRBJ2-3	TRBD2	once	TRBV7-2
CASSIVSGGSAGQPQHF	TGTGCCAGTAGTATTGTCTCGGGTGGGAGCGCGGGTCAGCCCCAGCATTTT	TRBJ1-5	.	.	TRBV19
CASSFVRDRALDEQYF	TGTGCCAGCAGCTTTGTCCGGGACAGGGCGTTAGACGAGCAGTACTTC	TRBJ2-7	TRBD1	.	TRBV5-4
CASSPPVGAITNYGYTF	TGTGCCAGCAGCCCTCCGGTCGGAGCCATTACGAACTATGGCTACACCTTC	TRBJ1-2	.	.	TRBV7-9
CASSLMGASNEKLFF	TGTGCCAGCAGTTTGATGGGCGCCAGTAATGAAAAACTGTTTTTT	TRBJ1-4	.	.	TRBV27
CSAFARETQYF	TGCAGTGCATTCGCTCGGGAGACCCAGTACTTC	TRBJ2-5	.	.	TRBV20-1
CASSHRVGSNQPQHF	TGTGCCAGCAGTCACAGGGTCGGGAGCAATCAGCCCCAGCATTTT	TRBJ1-5	.	.	TRBV6-6
CASSGGESYNEQFF	TGTGCCAGTTCGGGGGGGGAGTCCTACAATGAGCAGTTCTTC	TRBJ2-1	TRBD2	.	TRBV7-2
CASTAGGAANEQYF	TGTGCCAGCACCGCCGGGGGGGCTGCGAACGAGCAGTACTTC	TRBJ2-7	TRBD2	.	TRBV7-9
CASSPPGGSGNQPQHF	TGTGCCAGTAGTCCGCCTGGAGGGAGTGGTAATCAGCCCCAGCATTTT	TRBJ1-5	.	.	TRBV19
CASGQGARDIQYF	TGTGCCAGTGGACAGGGGGCTAGGGACATTCAGTACTTC	TRBJ2-4	TRBD1	.	TRBV9
CASSQDSASGLGEQFF	TGTGCCAGCAGCCAAGATTCGGCTAGCGGGTTGGGTGAGCAGTTCTTC	TRBJ2-1	TRBD2	.	TRBV4-2
CASSPGVTGELFF	TGTGCCAGCTCACCCGGGGTGACCGGGGAGCTGTTTTTT	TRBJ2-2	.	.	TRBV18
CASSQVRNTGELFF	TGTGCCAGCAGCCAAGTGAGGAACACCGGGGAGCTGTTTTTT	TRBJ2-2	.	.	TRBV14
CASSSDRYGYTF	TGTGCCAGCAGCTCGGACAGATATGGCTACACCTTC	TRBJ1-2	.	.	TRBV5-4
CASRAWNTEAFF	TGCGCCAGCAGGGCATGGAACACTGAAGCTTTCTTT	TRBJ1-1	.	few	TRBV5-1
CASTLSGGGATDTQYF	TGTGCCAGCACTCTCTCGGGCGGGGGGGCCACAGATACGCAGTATTTT	TRBJ2-3	TRBD2	.	TRBV7-2
CASRTGGYEQYF	TGTGCCAGCAGAACAGGGGGCTACGAGCAGTACTTC	TRBJ2-7	TRBD1	.	TRBV13
CASRRTDNSPLHF	TGCGCCAGCAGGCGTACAGATAATTCACCCCTCCACTTT	TRBJ1-6	.	.	TRBV4-3
CASSLVTTENTEAFF	TGTGCCAGCAGCTTAGTTACGACAGAGAACACTGAAGCTTTCTTT	TRBJ1-1	.	.	TRBV7-8
CASSMSPGETQYF	TGTGCCAGTAGTATGAGTCCGGGAGAGACCCAGTACTTC	TRBJ2-5	.	few	TRBV19
CASSLGAGYTEAFF	TGTGCCAGCAGCTTAGGCGCAGGATACACTGAAGCTTTCTTT	TRBJ1-1	.	.	TRBV7-2
CASSPLVRGLAFF	TGTGCCAGCAGTCCCTTGGTTCGAGGCCTTGCTTTCTTT	TRBJ1-1	.	.	TRBV28
CASGLGPKGESGTDTQYF	TGTGCTAGTGGTTTGGGTCCCAAGGGGGAATCGGGAACAGATACGCAGTATTTT	TRBJ2-3	.	.	TRBV12-5
CASSGTGDPYEQYF	TGTGCCAGCAGTGGGACAGGGGATCCCTACGAGCAGTACTTC	TRBJ2-7	TRBD1	.	TRBV2
CASSFLGQGTEAFF	TGTGCCAGCAGCTTTTTGGGACAGGGGACTGAAGCTTTCTTT	TRBJ1-1	TRBD1	.	TRBV5-8
CASSQDLSRDWETQYF	TGTGCCAGCAGCCAAGATCTTAGTAGGGACTGGGAGACCCAGTACTTC	TRBJ2-5	.	.	TRBV4-2
CASSYSGTTNTEAFF	TGTGCCAGCAGTTACTCTGGGACAACGAACACTGAAGCTTTCTTT	TRBJ1-1	.	.	TRBV6-5
CASRRDRARDEQFF	TGTGCCAGCAGGAGGGACAGGGCCCGGGATGAGCAGTTCTTC	TRBJ2-1	TRBD1	.	TRBV5-4
CASTERTGYEQYF	TGTGCCAGCACAGAACGGACAGGCTACGAGCAGTACTTC	TRBJ2-7	TRBD1	once	TRBV27
CASSLFPGQGADNTGELFF	TGCGCCAGCAGCCTTTTTCCGGGACAGGGGGCGGACAACACCGGGGAGCTGTTTTTT	TRBJ2-2	TRBD1	.	TRBV4-3
CASTTTLRDSYNEQFF	TGTGCCAGCACCACGACCCTCCGGGACTCCTACAATGAGCAGTTCTTC	TRBJ2-1	.	.	TRBV5-4